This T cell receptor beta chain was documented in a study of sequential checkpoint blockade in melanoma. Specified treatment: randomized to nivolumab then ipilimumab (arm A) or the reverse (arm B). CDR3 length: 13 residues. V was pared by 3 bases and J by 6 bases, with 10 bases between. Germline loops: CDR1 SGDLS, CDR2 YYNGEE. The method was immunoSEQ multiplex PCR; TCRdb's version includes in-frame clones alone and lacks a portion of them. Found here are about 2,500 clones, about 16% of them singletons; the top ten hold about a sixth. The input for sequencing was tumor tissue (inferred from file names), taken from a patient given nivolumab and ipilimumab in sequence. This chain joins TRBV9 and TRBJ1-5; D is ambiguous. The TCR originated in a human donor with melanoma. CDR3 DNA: TGTGCCAGCAGCGCCGGAGAGGGTCAGCCCCAGCATTTT. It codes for CASSAGEGQPQHF.